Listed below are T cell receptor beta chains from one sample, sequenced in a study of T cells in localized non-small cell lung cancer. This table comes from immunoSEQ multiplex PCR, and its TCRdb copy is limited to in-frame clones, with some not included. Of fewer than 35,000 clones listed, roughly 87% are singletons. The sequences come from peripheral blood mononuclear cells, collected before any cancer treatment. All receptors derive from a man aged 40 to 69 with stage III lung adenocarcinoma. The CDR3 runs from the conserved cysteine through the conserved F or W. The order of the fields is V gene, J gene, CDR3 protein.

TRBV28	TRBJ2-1	CASSIKAVGEQFF
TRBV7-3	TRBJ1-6	CASSLGNDNSPLHF
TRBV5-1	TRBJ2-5	CASSFRQNQETQYF
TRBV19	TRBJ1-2	CASFYLGYTF
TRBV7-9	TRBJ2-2	CASSPGLTVNTGELFF
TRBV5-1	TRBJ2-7	CASSLDLAGNAYEQYF
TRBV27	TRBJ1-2	CASSFNRVAYGYTF
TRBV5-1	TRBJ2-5	CASSRTGPDQETQYF
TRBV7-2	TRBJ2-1	CASSLGSPLEQFF
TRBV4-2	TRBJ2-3	CASSQEGVVRGLPTDTQYF
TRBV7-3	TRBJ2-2	CASSLNSAANTGELFF
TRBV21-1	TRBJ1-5	CASSTGTQAFNQPQHF
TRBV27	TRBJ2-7	CASSLIGGEQYF
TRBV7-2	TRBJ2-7	CASSLAGGLNEQYF
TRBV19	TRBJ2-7	CASSIAVGQTYEQYF
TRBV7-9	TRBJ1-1	CASSLAGDTNTEAFF
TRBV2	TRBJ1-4	CASSDQDATNEKLFF
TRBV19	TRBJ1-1	CASSHRRSAEAFF
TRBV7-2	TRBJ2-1	CASSLVAADVNEQFF
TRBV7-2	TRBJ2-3	CASSFTGIEGDTQYF
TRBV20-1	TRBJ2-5	CSASGKETQYF
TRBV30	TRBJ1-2	CASQGGGNYGYTF
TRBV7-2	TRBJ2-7	CASSSDPYEQYF
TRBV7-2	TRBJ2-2	CASSLRPNTGELFF
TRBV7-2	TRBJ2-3	CASSQFGGAFTDTQYF
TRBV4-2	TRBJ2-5	CASSQGGTGGKETQYF
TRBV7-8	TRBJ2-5	CASSPGLAGGPVGETQYF
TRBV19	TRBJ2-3	CASSIGDSLLDTQYF
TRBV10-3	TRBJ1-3	CAISEPYPQSGGNTIYF
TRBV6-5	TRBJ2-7	CASTPDSYEQYF
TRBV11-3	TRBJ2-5	CASSRRPGATLIETQYF
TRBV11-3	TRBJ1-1	CASSSGQGRIDTEAFF
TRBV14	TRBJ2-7	CASSLKEGVSYEQYF
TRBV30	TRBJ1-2	CAWSVRPPGGYGYTF